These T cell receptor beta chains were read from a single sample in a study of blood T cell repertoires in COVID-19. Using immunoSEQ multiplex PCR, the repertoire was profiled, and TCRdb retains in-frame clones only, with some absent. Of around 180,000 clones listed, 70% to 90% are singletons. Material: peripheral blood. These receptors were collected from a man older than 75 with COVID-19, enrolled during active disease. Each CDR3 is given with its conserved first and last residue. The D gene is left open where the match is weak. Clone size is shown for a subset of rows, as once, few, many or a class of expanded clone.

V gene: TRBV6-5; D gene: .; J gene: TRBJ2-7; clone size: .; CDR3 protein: CASSYTTVRGPYEQYF; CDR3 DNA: TGTGCCAGCAGTTACACGACAGTAAGAGGTCCCTACGAGCAGTACTTC
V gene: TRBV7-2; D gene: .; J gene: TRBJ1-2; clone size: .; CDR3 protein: CASSPRDLGGGYTF; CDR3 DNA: TGTGCCAGCAGCCCCCGGGACCTAGGGGGTGGCTACACCTTC
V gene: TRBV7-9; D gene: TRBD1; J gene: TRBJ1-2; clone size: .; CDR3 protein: CASSRMTGDPTNYGYTF; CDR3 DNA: TGTGCCAGCAGCCGCATGACAGGGGACCCGACTAACTATGGCTACACCTTC
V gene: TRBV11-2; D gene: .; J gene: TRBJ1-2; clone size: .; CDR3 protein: CASSSRTEYGYTF; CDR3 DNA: TGTGCCAGCAGCTCCCGAACGGAGTATGGCTACACCTTC
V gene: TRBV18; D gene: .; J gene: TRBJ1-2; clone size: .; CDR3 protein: CASSPGWSYGYTF; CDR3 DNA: TGTGCCAGCTCACCAGGGTGGAGTTATGGCTACACCTTC
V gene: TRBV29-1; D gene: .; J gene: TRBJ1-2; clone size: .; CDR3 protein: CSVEEMPTAPTSYGYTF; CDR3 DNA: TGCAGCGTTGAAGAGATGCCGACAGCCCCCACTTCATATGGCTACACCTTC
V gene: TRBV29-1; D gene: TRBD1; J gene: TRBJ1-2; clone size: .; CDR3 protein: CSVGTGGNYGYTF; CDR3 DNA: TGCAGCGTTGGGACAGGGGGGAACTATGGCTACACCTTC
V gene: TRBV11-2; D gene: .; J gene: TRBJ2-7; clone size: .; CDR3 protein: CASSRMTPGEQYF; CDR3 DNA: TGTGCCAGCAGCCGGATGACACCCGGCGAGCAGTACTTC
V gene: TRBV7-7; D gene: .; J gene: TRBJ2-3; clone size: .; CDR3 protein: CASSLGVLPTDTQYF; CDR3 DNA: TGTGCCAGCAGCTTAGGAGTCCTACCCACAGATACGCAGTATTTT
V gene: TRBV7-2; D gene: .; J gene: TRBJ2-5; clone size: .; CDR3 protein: CASSSDSGQETQYF; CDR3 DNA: TGTGCCAGCAGCTCCGATAGCGGCCAAGAGACCCAGTACTTC
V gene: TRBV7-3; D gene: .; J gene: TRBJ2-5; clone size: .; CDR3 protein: CASSLTGGSETQYF; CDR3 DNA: TGTGCCAGCAGCTTAACTGGAGGGTCAGAGACCCAGTACTTC
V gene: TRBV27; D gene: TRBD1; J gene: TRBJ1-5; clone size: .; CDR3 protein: CASSAPGQGYQPQHF; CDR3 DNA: TGTGCCAGCAGTGCTCCGGGACAGGGTTATCAGCCCCAGCATTTT
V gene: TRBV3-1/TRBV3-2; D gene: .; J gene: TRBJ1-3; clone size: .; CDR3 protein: CASSQEPGISGNTIYF; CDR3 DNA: TGTGCCAGCAGCCAAGAACCGGGTATATCTGGAAACACCATATATTTT
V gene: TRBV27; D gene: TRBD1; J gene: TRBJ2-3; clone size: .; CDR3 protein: CASRRDRGRDTQYF; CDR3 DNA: TGTGCCAGCAGGAGGGACAGGGGGCGAGATACGCAGTATTTT
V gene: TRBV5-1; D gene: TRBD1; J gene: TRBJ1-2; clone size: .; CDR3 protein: CASSLSGTVLNYGYTF; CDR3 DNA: TGCGCCAGCAGCTTATCCGGGACAGTCCTGAACTATGGCTACACCTTC
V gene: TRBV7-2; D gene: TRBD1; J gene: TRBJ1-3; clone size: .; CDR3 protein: CASSFDREDSGNTIYF; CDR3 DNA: TGTGCCAGCAGCTTCGACAGGGAGGACTCTGGAAACACCATATATTTT
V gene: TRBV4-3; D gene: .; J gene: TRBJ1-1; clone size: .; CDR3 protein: CASSQLTGKAAFF; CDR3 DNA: TGCGCCAGCAGCCAGTTGACAGGAAAGGCTGCTTTCTTT
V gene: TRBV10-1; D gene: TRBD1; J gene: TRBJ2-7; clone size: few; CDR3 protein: CASSRPGQGTHEQYF; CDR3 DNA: TGCGCCAGCAGTCGGCCGGGACAGGGGACCCACGAGCAGTACTTC
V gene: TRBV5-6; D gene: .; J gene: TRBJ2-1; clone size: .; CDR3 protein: CASTTGGRSYNEQFF; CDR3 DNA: TGTGCCAGCACCACCGGGGGGCGCTCCTACAATGAGCAGTTCTTC
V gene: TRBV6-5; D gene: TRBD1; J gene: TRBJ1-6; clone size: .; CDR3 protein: CASIRGQGNSPLHF; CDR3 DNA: TGTGCCAGCATCCGGGGACAGGGTAATTCACCCCTCCACTTT
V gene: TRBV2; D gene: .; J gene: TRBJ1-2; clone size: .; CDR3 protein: CASVTGLGLSDGYTF; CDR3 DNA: TGTGCCAGCGTAACGGGATTGGGTCTCTCCGATGGCTACACCTTC
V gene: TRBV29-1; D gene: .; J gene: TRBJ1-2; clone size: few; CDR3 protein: CSVEEAGWNYGYTF; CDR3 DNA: TGCAGCGTTGAAGAGGCAGGGTGGAACTATGGCTACACCTTC
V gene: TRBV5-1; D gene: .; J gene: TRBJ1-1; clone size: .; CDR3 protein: CASSVDRTGWNTEAFF; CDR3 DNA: TGCGCCAGCAGCGTGGACAGAACGGGGTGGAACACTGAAGCTTTCTTT
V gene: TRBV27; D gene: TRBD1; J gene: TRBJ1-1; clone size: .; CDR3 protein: CASSPWDRVNTEAFF; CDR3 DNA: TGTGCCAGCAGTCCGTGGGACAGGGTGAACACTGAAGCTTTCTTT
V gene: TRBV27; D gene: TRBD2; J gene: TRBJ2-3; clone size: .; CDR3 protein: CASSFIAGGTDTQYF; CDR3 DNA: TGTGCCAGCAGTTTTATAGCGGGGGGCACAGATACGCAGTATTTT
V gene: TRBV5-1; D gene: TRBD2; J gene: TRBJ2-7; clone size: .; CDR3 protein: CASSPVPGLAGGEQYF; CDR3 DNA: TGCGCCAGCAGCCCAGTACCGGGACTAGCGGGGGGCGAGCAGTACTTC